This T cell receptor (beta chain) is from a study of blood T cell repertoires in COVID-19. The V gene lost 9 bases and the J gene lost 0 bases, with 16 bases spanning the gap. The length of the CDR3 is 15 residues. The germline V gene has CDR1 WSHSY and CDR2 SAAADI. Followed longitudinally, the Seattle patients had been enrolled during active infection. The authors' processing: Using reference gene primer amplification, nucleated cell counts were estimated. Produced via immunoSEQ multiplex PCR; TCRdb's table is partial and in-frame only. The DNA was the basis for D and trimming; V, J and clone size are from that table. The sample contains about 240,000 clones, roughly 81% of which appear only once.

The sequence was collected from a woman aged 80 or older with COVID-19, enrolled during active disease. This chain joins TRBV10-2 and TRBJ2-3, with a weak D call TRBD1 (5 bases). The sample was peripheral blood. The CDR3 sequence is CASYKTVTSTDTQYF. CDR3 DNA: TGCGCCAGTTACAAGACAGTTACTAGCACAGATACGCAGTATTTT.